This T cell receptor (beta chain) was identified during a study of vaccination effects on CD4 cells after COVID-19. As for the study in general: The two convalescent patients provided samples 16 days and one week before vaccination.

On this clone itself: The antigen is unknown.

Repertoires were generated with immunoSEQ multiplex PCR, while TCRdb's copy carries only in-frame clones and drops some. The repertoire holds 20,000 to 30,000 clones, with more than 75% as singletons. This CDR3 region has 14 residues. The V gene lost 8 bases and the J gene lost 1 base, with 15 bases spanning the gap. Germline CDR1 is MNHEY and CDR2 is SMNVEV (reference sequence). The ViraFEST assay expanded antigen-specific CD4+ T cells with viral peptide pools before sequencing. The authors isolated CD4+ T cells after less than eleven days of culture. This individual contracted SARS-CoV-2 between March and December 2020, as verified by PCR.

Specimen: CD4+ T cells from PBMCs cultured with HCoV-NL63 spike peptides, collected before COVID-19 vaccination. This TCR derives from a human donor who had a prior SARS-CoV-2 infection. The chain uses TRBV27 and TRBJ2-7; a possible D gene is TRBD2 (5 bases). As DNA, the CDR3 is TGTGCCAGCTCCATGCTAGCTAGTTCCTACGAGCAGTACTTC. Protein sequence: CASSMLASSYEQYF.